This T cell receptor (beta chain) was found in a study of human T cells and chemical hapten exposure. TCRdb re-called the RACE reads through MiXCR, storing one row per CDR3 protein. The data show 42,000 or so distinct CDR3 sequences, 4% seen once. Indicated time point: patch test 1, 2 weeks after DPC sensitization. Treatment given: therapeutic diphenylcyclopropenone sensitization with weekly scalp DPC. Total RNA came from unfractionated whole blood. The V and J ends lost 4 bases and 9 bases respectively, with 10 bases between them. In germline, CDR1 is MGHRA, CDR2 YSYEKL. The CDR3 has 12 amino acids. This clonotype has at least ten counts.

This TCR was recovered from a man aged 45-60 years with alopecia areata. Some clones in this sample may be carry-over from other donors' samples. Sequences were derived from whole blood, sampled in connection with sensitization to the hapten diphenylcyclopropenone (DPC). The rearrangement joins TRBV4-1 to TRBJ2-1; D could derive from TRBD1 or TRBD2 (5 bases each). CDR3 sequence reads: CASSPGTGEQFF. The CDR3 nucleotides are TGCGCCAGCAGCCCCGGGACGGGTGAGCAGTTCTTC.